Here is one T cell receptor (beta chain) with its context. Antigen specificity is unknown. This record comes from a study of cytomegalovirus exposure and HLA in healthy donors. About the study: HLA-typed donors were the source of about 85 million unique TCRs held in an early data release.

V shed 4 bases, J shed 3 bases, and the junction held 10 bases outside the gene matches. The CDR3 contains 17 residues. Germline loops: CDR1 SGHAT, CDR2 FQNNGV. PCR employed 60 Vbeta and 13 Jbeta primers. Measured with immunoSEQ multiplex PCR; TCRdb has only the in-frame clones, and not every one. The sample lists about 200,000 clones, around 80% occurring once. Study conclusions and caveats: In an earlier analysis, in 540 or so donors, most V segments appeared productive either ~90% or ~30% of the time. The study recorded over 150 TCR beta chains that were cytomegalovirus-associated. Reportedly, fewer N-insertions than the approximately 680-donor mean appeared in an Asian-associated ancestry cluster in a later analysis.

The clonotype originates from a woman younger than 45 in good health and CMV-seropositive. Sequences were obtained from PBMCs. J is TRBJ2-3 and V is TRBV11-2, with 10 positions matching TRBD1. The CDR3 spells CASSSRQGANETDTQYF. The CDR3 nucleotides are TGTGCCAGCAGCTCTCGACAGGGGGCTAACGAGACAGATACGCAGTATTTT.